The 21 T cell receptor beta chains listed next were all sequenced from one sample in a study of early T cells in non-severe SARS-CoV-2 infection. TCRdb ran MiXCR on the 5' RACE reads and lists one entry per CDR3 protein. This sample carries 35,000 to 45,000 distinct CDR3 sequences, more than 9% of them seen once, and the ten largest clones take more than 15%. The material sequenced was whole blood. These receptors came from an adult who was a healthcare worker with PCR-confirmed SARS-CoV-2 infection or an uninfected control (not recorded which).

This clonotype was observed a few times. The chain uses TRBV5-1 and TRBJ2-5; no clear D gene. The V end lost 4 bases, the J end lost 5 bases, and 6 bases lay between the germline ends. The CDR3 spans 11 residues. From germline, CDR1 is SGHRS and CDR2 YFSETQ. For the CDR3, the DNA is TGCGCCAGCAGCCTTGCGGAGACCCAGTACTTC. It encodes CASSLAETQYF.

This clonotype was seen a few times. The chain is built from TRBV5-6 and TRBJ2-7, with a possible D match to TRBD1 (5 bases). The V gene's germline CDR1 is SGHDT and CDR2 YYEEEE. The CDR3 covers 13 residues. V was clipped by 0 bases and J by 5 bases, with 9 bases between them. In DNA, the CDR3 is TGTGCCAGCAGCTTGGGGGGCATCAACGAGCAGTACTTC. As protein: CASSLGGINEQYF.

This chain joins TRBV7-9 and TRBJ1-2; D remains ambiguous. There are 12 residues in the CDR3. The ends were cut back, 5 bases at V and 8 bases at J, with 12 bases in the middle. Germline V lookup: CDR1 SEHNR, CDR2 FQNEAQ (reference sequence). This chain's CDR3 is CASSRADEGYTF. The CDR3 DNA is TGTGCCAGCAGCCGGGCTGATGAAGGCTACACCTTC. The variable domain in full, with the rest retrieved from reference TRBV7-9 and TRBJ1-2, is DTGVSQNPRHKITKRGQNVTFRCDPISEHNRLYWYRQTLGQGPEFLTYFQNEAQLEKSRLLSDRFSAERPKGSFSTLEIQRTEQGDSAMYLCASSRADEGYTFGSGTRLTVV.

This clonotype was detected many times. The chain links TRBV9 to TRBJ2-1, with 11 bases identical to TRBD2. This CDR3 has 16 residues. The germline V gene has CDR1 SGDLS and CDR2 YYNGEE. V was clipped by 0 bases and J by 6 bases; unmatched bases: 5. The CDR3 here is CASSVGNSGRGNEQFF. For the CDR3, the DNA is TGTGCCAGCAGCGTAGGCAATAGCGGGAGGGGCAATGAGCAGTTCTTC.

Ten or more counts support this clonotype. The chain joins TRBV6-5 to TRBJ1-3; D is perhaps TRBD1 (6 bases). Germline V gene data show CDR1 as MNHEY and CDR2 as SVGAGI. This CDR3 has 17 amino acids. With 0 bases removed from V and 2 bases from J, the gap between germline ends came to 14 bases. The CDR3 coding sequence is TGTGCCAGCAGTTACTCGGTGATAGGACAGACTGGAAACACCATATATTTT. Its translation: CASSYSVIGQTGNTIYF.

The DNA for the CDR3 is TGTGCCAGCAGTCGCCAAAATGAAAAACTGTTTTTT. Amino acids: CASSRQNEKLFF. V gene TRBV2 combines with J gene TRBJ1-4; D call uncertain. From germline, CDR1 is SNHLY and CDR2 FYNNEI. The CDR3 totals 12 residues. Deletions cut 5 bases from V and 5 bases from J, with 6 bases between.

The J gene is TRBJ2-1, the V gene TRBV6-4; D gene uncertain. The CDR3 extends over 15 amino acids. V was cut by 0 bases and J by 7 bases, with 13 bases left in between. CDR1 and CDR2 (germline): MRHNA, SNTAGT. The CDR3 DNA is TGTGCCAGCAGTGACTCAGGGTTTTTTAGGAATGAGCAGTTCTTC. Protein product: CASSDSGFFRNEQFF.

A few counts support this clonotype. This chain joins TRBV5-1 and TRBJ2-5, with 10 bases fitting TRBD1. CDR1 and CDR2 (germline): SGHRS, YFSETQ. The CDR3 length is 16 residues. V trimming: 2 bases; J trimming: 4 bases; junction bases outside the gene matches: 8. The CDR3: CASSFPTWDRGETQYF. CDR3 nucleotides: TGCGCCAGCAGCTTCCCCACCTGGGACAGGGGAGAGACCCAGTACTTC.

This clonotype was seen only once. A read error is possible here, since a much larger clone lies one base away. J is TRBJ2-3 and V is TRBV6-2 or TRBV6-3, with D tentatively TRBD1 (6 bases). Trimming took off 2 bases at V and 0 bases at J, with 15 bases between the two ends. This CDR3 has 17 residues. In germline, CDR1 is MNHEY, CDR2 SVGEGT. The CDR3 spells CASSYGGWRVSTDTQYF. CDR3 coding DNA: TGTGCCAGCAGTTACGGGGGCTGGAGAGTCAGCACAGATACGCAGTATTTT.

In this sample, this clonotype turned up many times. The CDR3 DNA reads as TGTGCCAGCAGCGTAGACGCGGGGGGGCCCGATGAGCAGTTCTTC. Translating it yields CASSVDAGGPDEQFF. The rearrangement uses TRBV9 and TRBJ2-1, with 9 bases lining up with TRBD2. This CDR3 region has 15 residues. Germline assignment: CDR1 SGDLS and CDR2 YYNGEE. The junction had 6 bases not matched to a gene; V was cut back by 0 bases and J by 8 bases.

Ten or more counts support this clonotype. J is TRBJ1-1 and V is TRBV27; the match to TRBD1 covers 7 bases. V was clipped by 0 bases and J by 4 bases; unmatched bases: 5. Germline V CDR1 and CDR2: MNHEY, SMNVEV (reference sequence). This CDR3 region has 15 residues. CDR3 nucleotides: TGTGCCAGCAGTTTATCCGCAGGGGGGGGCACTGAAGCTTTCTTT. Residues: CASSLSAGGGTEAFF.

J is TRBJ2-1 and V is TRBV11-3, with no clear D. V lost 4 bases to trimming and J lost 7 bases, with 11 bases between them. The CDR3 spans 13 residues. CDR1 is SGHNT, CDR2 YENEEA, per germline. The CDR3 protein is CASSSSFSNEQFF. CDR3 coding DNA: TGTGCCAGCAGCTCCAGCTTTAGTAATGAGCAGTTCTTC. Full variable domain (outside the CDR3, taken from reference TRBV11-3 and TRBJ2-1): EAGVVQSPRYKIIEKKQPVAFWCNPISGHNTLYWYLQNLGQGPELLIRYENEEAVDDSQLPKDRFSAERLKGVDSTLKIQPAELGDSAVYLCASSSSFSNEQFFGPGTRLTVL.

This clonotype was seen more than once but under ten times. The rearrangement uses TRBV7-2 and TRBJ1-1; TRBD1 is a possible D gene (5 bases). The V end lost 3 bases, the J end lost 1 base, and 9 bases lay between the germline ends. This CDR3 contains 14 residues. Germline CDR1 reads SGHTA; CDR2 reads FQGNSA. The CDR3 reads CASSLGGWNTEAFF. The CDR3 DNA reads as TGTGCCAGCAGCTTGGGGGGGTGGAACACTGAAGCTTTCTTT. Looking up the rest from reference TRBV7-2 and TRBJ1-1 gives the full variable domain: GAGVSQSPSNKVTEKGKDVELRCDPISGHTALYWYRQSLGQGLEFLIYFQGNSAPDKSGLPSDRFSAERTGGSVSTLTIQRTQQEDSAVYLCASSLGGWNTEAFFGQGTRLTVV.

This clonotype was recorded at least ten times. The CDR3 is CASSSGQGLTEQFF. CDR3 DNA: TGTGCCAGCAGCTCGGGACAGGGGTTAACTGAGCAGTTCTTC. The V and J genes are TRBV9 and TRBJ2-1, with 10 bases lining up with TRBD1. The CDR3 is 14 residues long. Trimming cost V 4 bases and J 9 bases; bases outside gene matches: 7. Germline values: CDR1 SGDLS, CDR2 YYNGEE.

This clonotype was recorded at least ten times. The rearrangement uses TRBV11-2 and TRBJ1-2; no clear D gene. The CDR3 is made up of 14 amino acids. The V and J ends lost 1 base and 3 bases respectively, with 9 bases between them. Looked up from germline, CDR1 is SGHAT and CDR2 is FQNNGV. In nucleotides, the CDR3 is TGTGCCAGCAGCTTAGTTGTCGGGGACTATGGCTACACCTTC. It translates to CASSLVVGDYGYTF. The full variable domain, rest sourced from reference TRBV11-2 and TRBJ1-2, is EAGVAQSPRYKIIEKRQSVAFWCNPISGHATLYWYQQILGQGPKLLIQFQNNGVVDDSQLPKDRFSAERLKGVDSTLKIQPAKLEDSAVYLCASSLVVGDYGYTFGSGTRLTVV.

The rearrangement joins TRBV6-2 or TRBV6-3 to TRBJ2-7; D gene ambiguous. The germline V gene has CDR1 MNHEY and CDR2 SVGEGT. The CDR3 contains 11 residues. V shed 3 bases and J shed 6 bases, with 6 bases lying between them. The CDR3 protein is CASSYSGEQYF. The CDR3 region has the DNA TGTGCCAGCAGTTATTCAGGCGAGCAGTACTTC.

This clonotype was seen a few times. The chain's CDR3 is CASLAGVGYEQYF. In DNA form, the CDR3 reads TGTGCCAGCTTAGCAGGGGTTGGCTACGAGCAGTACTTC. The chain links TRBV6-2 or TRBV6-3 to TRBJ2-7; possibly TRBD1 for D (6 bases). CDR1 is MNHEY and CDR2 is SVGEGT in the germline V gene. The CDR3 loop spans 13 amino acids. Trimming removed 8 bases at V and 3 bases at J, with 14 bases between.

In its sample, this clonotype was seen many times. This chain links TRBV24-1 with TRBJ2-5; no definite D call. The CDR3 loop spans 15 amino acids. V lost 2 bases and J 7 bases, leaving 16 bases between the germline ends. CDR1 is KGHDR, CDR2 SFDVKD, per germline. For the CDR3, the DNA is TGTGCCACCAGTGATTATCGGAAGTTGGATAGGACCCAGTACTTC. This codes for CATSDYRKLDRTQYF.

In this sample, this clonotype turned up many times. The chain has TRBV2 and TRBJ1-1, with 7 bases that match TRBD1. V lost 4 bases, J lost 8 bases, and 13 bases stayed unmatched. CDR3 size: 15 residues. The V gene's germline CDR1 is SNHLY and CDR2 FYNNEI. The CDR3 DNA reads as TGTGCCAGCAGTGGGGTCACACAGGGGTGGGAGGAAGCTTTCTTT. Residues: CASSGVTQGWEEAFF.

The genes are TRBV3-1 and TRBJ1-5; D is unresolved. There are 15 residues in the CDR3. Germline-derived CDR1 and CDR2 are LGHDT and YNNKEL (reference sequence). V lost 4 bases and J 2 bases, leaving 12 bases between the germline ends. The CDR3, as DNA: TGTGCCAGCAGCCTAAGTTGGGGAGGCAATCAGCCCCAGCATTTT. Protein: CASSLSWGGNQPQHF. The entire variable domain, with the rest obtained from reference TRBV3-1 and TRBJ1-5, is as follows: DTAVSQTPKYLVTQMGNDKSIKCEQNLGHDTMYWYKQDSKKFLKIMFSYNNKELIINETVPNRFSPKSPDKAHLNLHINSLELGDSAVYFCASSLSWGGNQPQHFGDGTRLSIL.

The sample holds many counts of this clonotype. The V and J genes are TRBV4-2 and TRBJ1-6; D may be TRBD1 (6 bases). Trimming stripped 4 bases from V and 8 bases from J, with 15 bases between. The CDR3 spans 15 residues. The germline V gene encodes CDR1 LGHNA and CDR2 YNFKEQ. The CDR3: CASSRFGGGDSPLHF. CDR3 sequence (DNA): TGTGCCAGCAGCCGGTTCGGAGGGGGGGATTCACCCCTCCACTTT.